The sequence of this TCR beta chain was determined in a study of cytomegalovirus exposure and HLA in healthy donors (dated by TCRdb to 2015 to 2018). Context from the whole study: The 500 to 800 repertoires of the first cohort and the approximately 110 validation repertoires were produced on the same platform, according to a later analysis. The study aimed to test whether cataloging public T cell receptors could reveal signatures of past pathogen exposure. In addition to the first cohort of 666 subjects, a separate validation cohort of about 120 different subjects was used. To predict cytomegalovirus infection status, the study brought together high-throughput TCR immunosequencing, statistical association of individual TCRs with disease status, and machine learning.

The library relied on the immunoSEQ multiplex PCR assay. The authors' analysis ran thus. To diagnose cytomegalovirus status from the catalog of TCR beta chain sequences, a statistical classification framework was built. This immuneACCESS table, as held by TCRdb, lists in-frame sequences with V and J called but not all clones. Of the missing ones, under half trace to an unresolved V gene in checked studies; the others have no known cause. That table furnishes V, J and clone size, whereas the DNA furnished D and trimming. This sample has roughly 140,000 clones in its table, and about 89% of those were observed once. Jointly, the top ten make up 3.3% of the sample. The donors were included in the validation cohort of approximately 120 subjects, a group kept apart from the approximately 690-subject first cohort. From the cysteine up to the phenylalanine, the CDR3 has a length of 18 residues. Of the read, only the CDR3 DNA is kept; its 54 bases are in frame from base 1. V is trimmed back by 4 bases and J by 7 bases, and the junction contains 11 bases that no gene match accounts for. The germline V gene yields MNHNS for CDR1 and SASEGT for CDR2.

Worth noting for this clone: Its antigen is unknown. Base qualities are not at hand, and no much larger clone is one base apart.

On the study overall, not on this receptor specifically: In a later analysis, TCRs clustered in the first cohort were found to also tend to co-occur in the roughly 130 validation repertoires, with approximately 94% of cluster scores above 0. All 120 or so repertoires were used to score co-occurrence in the validation cohort in a later analysis, because that analysis had no HLA typing for the cohort. Most TCR sequences were observed very rarely across donors, whereas some public TCRs were present in many individuals. The classifier was reported to diagnose cytomegalovirus status with high specificity and sensitivity in both the original and validation cohorts. The study gave a list of 150 to 200 TCR beta chains associated with cytomegalovirus. The authors suggested that the approach could potentially be generalized to other disease states and immunological phenotypes. A few of the identified cytomegalovirus-associated TCR beta chains were confirmed in vitro to be specific for cytomegalovirus antigens.

The sequenced sample was PBMCs. The sequence links TRBV6-1 to TRBJ2-2; TRBD2 fits 14 bases in the junction. This TCR was recovered from a woman aged 18-29 years in good health and CMV-seropositive. The nucleotides read TGTGCCAGCAGTGGCAGACTAGCGGGAGGGCCGATAAGCGGGGAGCTGTTTTTT. The translation is CASSGRLAGGPISGELFF.